This T cell receptor (beta chain) was profiled in a study of blood T cell repertoires in COVID-19 (dated by TCRdb to 2018 to 2021). Regarding the study in general: The collaborator samples originated in the United States, Italy and Spain and spanned the acute and convalescent phases of COVID-19. The prospective study material was composed of cDNA or gDNA derived from T cells, B-cell-depleted T cells, or PBMCs. The repertoires were released in a freely available public database meant as a resource for research on the immune response to SARS-CoV-2. Deeply sampled blood TCRbeta repertoires from subjects exposed to, actively infected with, or recovered from COVID-19 were included in the dataset. The samples were drawn from two sources: the first 160 participants of the ongoing ImmuneRACE study, and 1,000 to 1,500 subjects contributed by 6 global collaborators. Where available, HLA class I and class II types were obtained from metadata supplied by the sample provider rather than from assay-based typing. A de-identified subject ID, COVID-19 status, age in years and sex were almost always included in the sample metadata. Overall study results and their limits: Clinical and demographic metadata were provided uncurated, with the amount varying by source and participant.

As to this clone: Its antigen remains unidentified. Base qualities are not at hand, and no much larger clone is one base apart.

From the cysteine through the phenylalanine, the CDR3 covers 14 amino acids. Left in the record is the CDR3 DNA by itself, 42 bases read in frame from the first base. The CDR1 and CDR2 encoded by the germline V gene (reference sequence) are LNHDA and SQIVND. A distance of 8 bases separates the germline ends of V and J, which lose 1 base and 3 bases respectively. Each collaborating institution followed its own protocols to collect whole blood in K2EDTA tubes. For TCRbeta analysis, collaborator samples were shipped as frozen whole blood, as isolated PBMCs, or as DNA extracted from either sample type. TCRbeta CDR3 regions were amplified from genomic DNA by means of the immunoSEQ Assay, a bias-controlled multiplex PCR. The study's own analysis went as follows. The number of nucleated cells in each sample was estimated by amplification of reference gene primers within the assay. Sequence reads were collapsed and filtered to measure the absolute abundance of every unique TCRbeta CDR3 rearrangement. Productive Simpson clonality was computed per sample as the square root of Simpson's diversity index over productive rearrangements. What TCRdb holds here is the immuneACCESS table cut down to in-frame rearrangements. Part of the clones is not present; checked against another copy, under half of the missing clones reflect an unresolved V gene, and the others are unexplained. Clone size and the V and J calls come from that table; the DNA yielded D and trimming. This sample has around 150,000 clones in its table, and roughly 79% of those were observed once. The ten largest clones add up to 8.6% of the sample.

Sequenced input: peripheral blood. This receptor was taken from a man in his fifties with active or convalescent COVID-19. The sequence joins TRBV19 to TRBJ2-3; TRBD2 could be the D gene, as 6 bases match. The bases read TGTGCCAGTAGTATAGGGAGGGCAACAGATACGCAGTATTTT. The translation is CASSIGRATDTQYF.